The clone carrying this T cell receptor (beta chain) was counted many times. Its antigen is as yet unknown. The entry originates in a study of T-cell memory formation after mild COVID-19. Study observations and caveats: Day 15 to 85 contracting clones showed balanced CD4/CD8; day 15 to 37 expanders favored CD4+.

CDR1 and CDR2 (germline): SGHVS, FQNEAQ. V gave up 1 base and J gave up 1 base, with 4 bases separating them. The CDR3 spans 13 residues. TCR alpha and TCR beta cDNA libraries with sample barcodes and UMIs came from 5'RACE using constant-segment primers. TCRdb passed the 5' RACE reads through MiXCR, listing each CDR3 protein once. This table holds around 55,000 distinct CDR3 sequences, over 7.5% found once. The TCR comes from a man younger than 35 who had mild COVID-19 (a few samples of this study predate the infection). Cell type and time point are not known. Sample: PBMCs or a T cell subset sorted from them (not recorded which). The genes are TRBV7-8 and TRBJ1-2, with no clear D. CDR3 region: CASSLGDNYGYTF. CDR3 nucleotide sequence: TGTGCCAGCAGCTTAGGAGATAACTATGGCTACACCTTC.